The 21 T cell receptor beta chains below come from one sample, sequenced in a study of T cells in Graves' hyperthyroidism and ophthalmopathy. TCR beta CDR3 regions were amplified from RNA transcripts. HTBI primers were used for first-round RT-PCR of the TCR CDR3. TCRdb re-derived calls from the multiplex PCR reads in MiXCR, one entry per CDR3 protein. The sample records 500,000 to 550,000 distinct CDR3 sequences, around 20% being singletons. The sample was blood. These TCRs come from a man between 18 and 29 years old with Graves' hyperthyroidism.

In its sample, this clonotype was seen a few times. The chain joins TRBV19 to TRBJ1-2; D is unclear. Germline V gene sequence: CDR1 LNHDA, CDR2 SQIVND (reference sequence). Trimming pared 5 bases from V and 3 bases from J, leaving 16 bases between. The CDR3 is made up of 15 amino acids. The DNA of the CDR3 is TGTGCCAGTAGTTCGACACAAAATCAGGACTATGGCTACACCTTC. Its translation: CASSSTQNQDYGYTF.

This clonotype was counted at least ten times. The rearrangement joins TRBV7-6 to TRBJ1-1; a possible D gene is TRBD1 (5 bases). The CDR3 extends over 16 amino acids. The germline CDR1 and CDR2 sequences are SGHVS and FNYEAQ. Trimming pared 5 bases from V and 1 base from J, leaving 17 bases between. The CDR3 DNA follows: TGTGCCAGCAGCCTTAGTGTCCCAGGGAAGAACACTGAAGCTTTCTTT. It translates to CASSLSVPGKNTEAFF. Based on the CDR3 plus reference TRBV7-6 and TRBJ1-1, the full variable domain is GAGVSQSPRYKVTKRGQDVALRCDPISGHVSLYWYRQALGQGPEFLTYFNYEAQQDKSGLPNDRFSAERPEGSISTLTIQRTEQRDSAMYRCASSLSVPGKNTEAFFGQGTRLTVV.

At least ten counts were recorded for this clonotype. This chain uses TRBV6-1 with TRBJ2-7, with D possibly TRBD2 on 6 matching bases. Trimming shortened V by 6 bases and J by 3 bases, and 9 bases separated the two germline ends. Germline CDR1 and CDR2: MNHNS and SASEGT. The CDR3 runs to 12 residues. CDR3 in amino acids: CASREGFYEQYF. The DNA of the CDR3 is TGTGCCAGCAGGGAGGGGTTCTACGAGCAGTACTTC.

In this sample, this clonotype turned up many times. This sequence joins TRBV28 and TRBJ1-5; D remains unclear. CDR3 length: 14 residues. Trimming shortened V by 8 bases and J by 3 bases, and 14 bases separated the two germline ends. The germline V gene encodes CDR1 MDHEN and CDR2 SYDVKM. CDR3 residues: CASLVGSYNQPQHF. CDR3 DNA sequence: TGTGCCAGCTTAGTTGGCTCTTACAATCAGCCCCAGCATTTT.

This clonotype was seen only a few times. This sequence joins TRBV7-2 and TRBJ2-7; D tentatively fits TRBD1 or TRBD2 (5 bases each). The CDR3 covers 14 residues. Germline V gene sequence: CDR1 SGHTA, CDR2 FQGNSA. V lost 5 bases and J lost 3, with 14 bases in between. For the CDR3, the DNA is TGTGCCAGCAGCCCTGACGGGGCCTACTACGAGCAGTACTTC. It specifies CASSPDGAYYEQYF.

In its sample, this clonotype was seen many times. This rearrangement joins TRBV27 to TRBJ2-7; 15 bases are a match to TRBD2. CDR1 and CDR2 (germline): MNHEY, SMNVEV (reference sequence). V shed 4 bases and J 2 bases; nucleotides not matched to a gene: 9. CDR3 size: 18 residues. The chain's CDR3 is CASSSLGLAGGFAYEQYF. As DNA, the CDR3 is TGTGCCAGCAGTTCACTCGGACTAGCGGGGGGGTTCGCCTACGAGCAGTACTTC.

This clonotype has only a few counts. This rearrangement joins TRBV20-1 to TRBJ2-5; perhaps TRBD1 as D (6 bases). V dropped 0 bases and J dropped 4 bases, with 15 bases sitting between them. The CDR3 extends over 15 amino acids. Germline-derived CDR1 and CDR2 are DFQATT and SNEGSKA (reference sequence). The CDR3 DNA is TGCAGTGCTAGAGATCTACAGGGTGGGCGAGAGACCCAGTACTTC. Amino acids: CSARDLQGGRETQYF.

This clonotype was counted ten times or more. The J gene is TRBJ1-5, the V gene TRBV20-1; D uncertain. The CDR3 is 16 amino acids. Per the germline V gene, CDR1 is DFQATT and CDR2 is SNEGSKA (reference sequence). V lost 0 bases and J 0 bases, leaving 12 bases between the germline ends. This CDR3 reads CSAREARDLSNQPQHF. CDR3 coding DNA: TGCAGTGCTAGAGAGGCCCGGGATCTTAGCAATCAGCCCCAGCATTTT.

This clonotype was counted at least ten times. J is TRBJ2-7 and V is TRBV2; possibly TRBD1 for D (6 bases). CDR3 length: 13 amino acids. CDR1 and CDR2 (germline): SNHLY, FYNNEI. V was pared by 6 bases and J by 3 bases, with 12 bases between. CDR3 nucleotide sequence: TGTGCCAGCAGGGATCAACAGGGCTACGAGCAGTACTTC. Its protein is CASRDQQGYEQYF. The whole variable domain, filled in from reference TRBV2 and TRBJ2-7, reads EPEVTQTPSHQVTQMGQEVILRCVPISNHLYFYWYRQILGQKVEFLVSFYNNEISEKSEIFDDQFSVERPDGSNFTLKIRSTKLEDSAMYFCASRDQQGYEQYFGPGTRLTVT.

This clonotype showed up just a few times. The rearrangement uses TRBV5-1 and TRBJ2-7, with 9 bases that match TRBD1. J lost 7 bases, V lost 4 bases, and 9 bases had no gene match. The germline CDR1 and CDR2 sequences are SGHRS and YFSETQ. The CDR3 consists of 14 residues. CDR3 DNA sequence: TGCGCCAGCAGCCTCCGGGACAGGGCTGGGGAGCAGTACTTC. Its protein is CASSLRDRAGEQYF.

This clonotype was counted many times. The rearrangement uses TRBV28 and TRBJ2-2; D may be TRBD1 or TRBD2 (6 bases each). Germline V gene sequence: CDR1 MDHEN, CDR2 SYDVKM. CDR3 length equals 15 residues. Trimming shortened V by 6 bases and J by 5 bases, and 16 bases separated the two germline ends. The CDR3: CASSPRGLTTGELFF. The CDR3, as DNA: TGTGCCAGCAGCCCTCGGGGGCTAACGACCGGGGAGCTGTTTTTT.

This clonotype was detected ten times or more. The V call is TRBV5-6, the J call TRBJ2-5; D gene unclear. The CDR3 runs 13 residues. V was trimmed by 0 bases and J by 1 base, leaving 4 bases between them. Germline V lookup: CDR1 SGHDT, CDR2 YYEEEE. CDR3 coding DNA: TGTGCCAGCAGCTTGGCTGCCCAAGAGACCCAGTACTTC. Its protein product is CASSLAAQETQYF.

The sample holds many counts of this clonotype. The chain employs TRBV12-3 or TRBV12-4 and TRBJ2-2; no clear D. Trimming took 2 bases from V and 8 from J, leaving 3 bases between them. The CDR3 contains 11 residues. The CDR3 sequence: CASSLRGELFF. The CDR3 coding sequence is TGTGCCAGCAGTTTAAGGGGGGAGCTGTTTTTT.

A word on this clonotype: A much larger clone lies a single base off, so this may be a read error. The V call is TRBV18, the J call TRBJ1-5; D unresolved. Germline V lookup: CDR1 KGHSH, CDR2 LQKENI. The length of the CDR3 is 15 residues. Trimming shortened V by 6 bases and J by 4 bases, and 16 bases separated the two germline ends. This CDR3 is CASSAHPNLNQPQHF. The CDR3 DNA follows: TGTGCCAGCTCTGCACACCCGAACCTTAATCAGCCCCAGCATTTT. Variable domain in full (rest from reference TRBV18 and TRBJ1-5): NAGVMQNPRHLVRRRGQEARLRCSPMKGHSHVYWYRQLPEEGLKFMVYLQKENIIDESGMPKERFSAEFPKEGPSILRIQQVVRGDSAAYFCASSAHPNLNQPQHFGDGTRLSIL.

In regard to this clonotype: The junction departs from the called germline gene at one end, perhaps through a read error. The chain recombines TRBV3-1 with TRBJ1-2; D unresolved. The germline V gene has CDR1 LGHDT and CDR2 YNNKEL (reference sequence). The CDR3 consists of 14 residues. The CDR3 sequence: CASSQGSDDYVYTF. In DNA, the CDR3 is TGTGCCAGCAGCCAAGGGAGTGACGACTATGTCTACACCTTC.

This clonotype was recorded many times. This chain links TRBV24-1 with TRBJ2-2; no firm D call. V lost 5 bases and J lost 3, with 3 bases in between. The CDR3 runs to 12 residues. CDR1 and CDR2 (germline): KGHDR, SFDVKD. The CDR3 DNA follows: TGTGCCACCAGTGTACACACCGGGGAGCTGTTTTTT. Translated, it gives CATSVHTGELFF.

This clonotype was detected ten times or more. The chain couples TRBV6-1 to TRBJ1-5; no definite D call. The germline V and J ends were trimmed by 5 bases and 1 base, with 12 bases remaining between them. The CDR3 has 15 residues. CDR1 is MNHNS and CDR2 is SASEGT in the germline V gene. The DNA for the CDR3 is TGTGCCAGCAGTCAAGGGATGCGGAGCAATCAGCCCCAGCATTTT. Protein sequence: CASSQGMRSNQPQHF.

This clonotype has only a few counts. V and J are TRBV28 and TRBJ2-7; TRBD1 matches 11 bases. The trim removed 7 bases at V and 3 bases at J, leaving 11 bases unmatched. The germline gives CDR1 MDHEN, CDR2 SYDVKM. The CDR3 is 16 amino acids. CDR3 bases: TGTGCCAGCAAACTTAGGACAGGGGGCTTATTCTACGAGCAGTACTTC. Protein: CASKLRTGGLFYEQYF.

The table lists this clonotype with many counts. The chain is built from TRBV25-1 and TRBJ1-1, with D possibly TRBD1 on 5 matching bases. This CDR3 spans 12 amino acids. The germline V gene has CDR1 MGHDK and CDR2 SYGVNS. V lost 6 bases to trimming and J lost 6 bases, with 11 bases between them. The CDR3 DNA reads as TGTGCCAGCAGCCCTGGAGGGGCTGAAGCTTTCTTT. It codes for CASSPGGAEAFF.

This clonotype was observed many times. The chain couples TRBV5-8 to TRBJ2-5; TRBD1 matches 8 bases. The CDR3 extends over 17 amino acids. Germline V lookup: CDR1 SGHTS, CDR2 YDEGEE. V gave up 0 bases and J gave up 5 bases; unmatched junction bases: 12. CDR3 nucleotides: TGTGCCAGCAGCTTGGCGCCCCCCGGACAGGGCAGGGAGACCCAGTACTTC. Protein: CASSLAPPGQGRETQYF. The full variable domain, completed using reference TRBV5-8 and TRBJ2-5, is EAGVTQSPTHLIKTRGQQATLRCSPISGHTSVYWYQQALGLGLQFLLWYDEGEERNRGNFPPRFSGRQFPNYSSELNVNALELEDSALYLCASSLAPPGQGRETQYFGPGTRLLVL.

The sample holds many counts of this clonotype. V gene TRBV7-2 combines with J gene TRBJ2-2; D possibly uses TRBD1 or TRBD2 (5 bases each). CDR3 length: 14 residues. The germline V gene has CDR1 SGHTA and CDR2 FQGNSA. The V gene lost 0 bases and the J gene lost 7 bases, with 9 bases spanning the gap. The CDR3: CASSLAREYGELFF. CDR3 nucleotide sequence: TGTGCCAGCAGCTTAGCCAGGGAGTACGGGGAGCTGTTTTTT.